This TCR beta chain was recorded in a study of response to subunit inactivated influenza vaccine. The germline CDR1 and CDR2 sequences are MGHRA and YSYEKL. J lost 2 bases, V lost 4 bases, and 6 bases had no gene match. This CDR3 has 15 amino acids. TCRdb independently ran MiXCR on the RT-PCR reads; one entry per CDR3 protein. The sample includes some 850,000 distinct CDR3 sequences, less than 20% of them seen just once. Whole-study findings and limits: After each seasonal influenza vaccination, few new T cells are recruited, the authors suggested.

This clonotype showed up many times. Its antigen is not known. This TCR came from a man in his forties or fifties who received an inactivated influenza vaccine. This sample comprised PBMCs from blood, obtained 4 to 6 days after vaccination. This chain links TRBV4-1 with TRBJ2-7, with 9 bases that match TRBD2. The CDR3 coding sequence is TGCGCCAGCAGCCGGGGGGCGGGGGGGCCCTACGAGCAGTACTTC. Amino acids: CASSRGAGGPYEQYF.